These T cell receptor beta chains were read from a single sample in a study of blood T cells in healthy people across ages. One entry per CDR3 protein results from TCRdb running MiXCR on the 5' RACE reads. Among 1.5 million to 2 million distinct CDR3 sequences listed, around 50% were seen once. Material for sequencing was blood. The receptor set was obtained from a woman in her forties in good health. Each CDR3 is given with its conserved first and last residue. The order of the fields is D gene, J gene, clone size, V gene, CDR3 protein, CDR3 DNA. The D gene is left open where the match is weak. Not every row has a clone size; where given, it reads once, few, many or a size class.

D gene: TRBD2; J gene: TRBJ2-3; clone size: NA; V gene: TRBV20-1; CDR3 protein: CSAREAGVAEQYF; CDR3 DNA: TGCAGTGCTAGAGAAGCGGGGGTCGCGGAGCAGTATTTT
D gene: NA; J gene: TRBJ2-1; clone size: NA; V gene: TRBV6-2/TRBV6-3; CDR3 protein: CASSYRDAVGNEQFF; CDR3 DNA: TGTGCCAGCAGTTACCGGGACGCAGTAGGCAATGAGCAGTTCTTC
D gene: TRBD2; J gene: TRBJ2-5; clone size: few; V gene: TRBV7-2; CDR3 protein: CASSFVRVSGQETQYF; CDR3 DNA: TGTGCCAGCAGCTTTGTGCGGGTTAGCGGGCAAGAGACCCAGTACTTC
D gene: NA; J gene: TRBJ2-1; clone size: NA; V gene: TRBV6-5; CDR3 protein: CASSYSRYNEQFF; CDR3 DNA: TGTGCCAGCAGTTACTCGCGATACAATGAGCAGTTCTTC
D gene: NA; J gene: TRBJ2-6; clone size: once; V gene: TRBV4-2; CDR3 protein: CASSQNRGSGANVLTF; CDR3 DNA: TGTGCCAGCAGCCAAAATCGGGGTAGTGGGGCCAACGTCCTGACTTTC
D gene: TRBD1; J gene: TRBJ1-1; clone size: NA; V gene: TRBV7-8; CDR3 protein: CASNFGTGDTEAFF; CDR3 DNA: TGTGCCAGCAACTTTGGGACAGGGGACACTGAAGCTTTCTTT
D gene: TRBD2; J gene: TRBJ2-3; clone size: NA; V gene: TRBV5-6; CDR3 protein: CASSLGAFALAGRDTQYF; CDR3 DNA: TGTGCCAGCAGCTTGGGGGCTTTCGCACTAGCGGGGCGAGATACGCAGTATTTT
D gene: NA; J gene: TRBJ2-6; clone size: few; V gene: TRBV10-3; CDR3 protein: CAIPSPVRGANVLTF; CDR3 DNA: TGTGCCATCCCCTCCCCAGTGCGAGGGGCCAACGTCCTGACTTTC
D gene: NA; J gene: TRBJ2-7; clone size: NA; V gene: TRBV28; CDR3 protein: CASSSGRGEIYEQYF; CDR3 DNA: TGTGCCAGCAGCTCAGGACGTGGGGAAATCTACGAGCAGTACTTC
D gene: NA; J gene: TRBJ2-5; clone size: NA; V gene: TRBV4-3; CDR3 protein: CASSQDLGGEGETQYF; CDR3 DNA: TGCGCCAGCAGCCAAGACCTTGGGGGAGAGGGAGAGACCCAGTACTTC
D gene: TRBD1; J gene: TRBJ2-7; clone size: NA; V gene: TRBV5-6; CDR3 protein: CASSSPGQNYEQYF; CDR3 DNA: TGTGCCAGCAGCTCTCCGGGACAGAATTACGAGCAGTACTTC
D gene: NA; J gene: TRBJ1-1; clone size: NA; V gene: TRBV7-9; CDR3 protein: CASSVPRLTEAFF; CDR3 DNA: TGTGCCAGCAGCGTCCCTCGTTTGACTGAAGCTTTCTTT
D gene: TRBD1; J gene: TRBJ1-2; clone size: few; V gene: TRBV20-1; CDR3 protein: CSASDRASDGYTF; CDR3 DNA: TGCAGTGCTAGCGACAGGGCAAGCGATGGCTACACCTTC
D gene: TRBD1; J gene: TRBJ2-7; clone size: few; V gene: TRBV4-3; CDR3 protein: CASSQDRQGAYEQYF; CDR3 DNA: TGCGCCAGCAGCCAAGATCGGCAGGGGGCCTACGAGCAGTACTTC
D gene: TRBD1; J gene: TRBJ1-5; clone size: NA; V gene: TRBV15; CDR3 protein: CATSRSSDRPNQPQHF; CDR3 DNA: TGTGCCACCAGCAGATCCTCGGACAGGCCCAATCAGCCCCAGCATTTT
D gene: TRBD1; J gene: TRBJ2-5; clone size: few; V gene: TRBV4-2; CDR3 protein: CASSHGQGSETQYF; CDR3 DNA: TGTGCCAGCAGCCATGGACAGGGGTCAGAGACCCAGTACTTC
D gene: NA; J gene: TRBJ2-1; clone size: NA; V gene: TRBV2; CDR3 protein: CASSDPVPKNEQFF; CDR3 DNA: TGTGCCAGCAGTGACCCCGTTCCGAAGAATGAGCAGTTCTTC
D gene: NA; J gene: TRBJ2-1; clone size: many; V gene: TRBV20-1; CDR3 protein: CSARGHYGQFF; CDR3 DNA: TGCAGTGCTAGAGGACACTATGGGCAGTTCTTC
D gene: NA; J gene: TRBJ2-3; clone size: few; V gene: TRBV6-5; CDR3 protein: CASSYRERDTQYF; CDR3 DNA: TGTGCCAGCAGTTACAGGGAGAGGGATACGCAGTATTTT
D gene: NA; J gene: TRBJ2-4; clone size: few; V gene: TRBV7-2; CDR3 protein: CASSVLSTPNIQYF; CDR3 DNA: TGTGCCAGCAGTGTACTATCTACCCCGAACATTCAGTACTTC
D gene: TRBD2; J gene: TRBJ2-5; clone size: few; V gene: TRBV7-9; CDR3 protein: CASRATSGTSDSYQETQYF; CDR3 DNA: TGTGCCAGCAGAGCAACTTCCGGGACTAGCGACTCGTACCAAGAGACCCAGTACTTC
D gene: NA; J gene: TRBJ1-2; clone size: NA; V gene: TRBV7-9; CDR3 protein: CASSSGTSRNYGYTF; CDR3 DNA: TGTGCCAGCAGTTCCGGGACCTCCCGAAACTATGGCTACACCTTC
D gene: TRBD1; J gene: TRBJ1-5; clone size: NA; V gene: TRBV28; CDR3 protein: CASSGNRGGQPQHF; CDR3 DNA: TGTGCCAGCAGTGGTAACAGGGGAGGTCAGCCCCAGCATTTT
D gene: NA; J gene: TRBJ1-5; clone size: few; V gene: TRBV12-3/TRBV12-4; CDR3 protein: CASKPTGRGWHF; CDR3 DNA: TGTGCCAGCAAACCGACGGGGCGGGGATGGCATTTT
D gene: NA; J gene: TRBJ2-4; clone size: NA; V gene: TRBV20-1; CDR3 protein: CSARSEQPKYNDIQYF; CDR3 DNA: TGCAGTGCTAGATCGGAACAGCCAAAGTATAACGACATTCAGTACTTC
D gene: TRBD2; J gene: TRBJ2-1; clone size: NA; V gene: TRBV24-1; CDR3 protein: CATSDGVAGGSSSYNEQFF; CDR3 DNA: TGTGCCACCAGTGACGGGGTAGCGGGGGGCTCGAGCTCCTACAATGAGCAGTTCTTC
D gene: NA; J gene: TRBJ2-4; clone size: few; V gene: TRBV4-3; CDR3 protein: CASSQAGPWAKNIQYF; CDR3 DNA: TGCGCCAGCAGCCAAGCTGGGCCCTGGGCCAAAAACATTCAGTACTTC
D gene: NA; J gene: TRBJ2-3; clone size: few; V gene: TRBV7-2; CDR3 protein: CASSLGVPGNTQYF; CDR3 DNA: TGTGCCAGCAGCTTAGGCGTTCCCGGCAATACGCAGTATTTT
D gene: NA; J gene: TRBJ1-4; clone size: NA; V gene: TRBV4-3; CDR3 protein: CASSQDSIATNEKLFF; CDR3 DNA: TGCGCCAGCAGCCAAGATTCAATTGCAACTAATGAAAAACTGTTTTTT
D gene: TRBD1; J gene: TRBJ2-5; clone size: few; V gene: TRBV9; CDR3 protein: CASSVDMIGTGQETQYF; CDR3 DNA: TGTGCCAGCAGCGTAGACATGATCGGGACAGGCCAAGAGACCCAGTACTTC
D gene: TRBD1; J gene: TRBJ2-7; clone size: NA; V gene: TRBV5-1; CDR3 protein: CASSLDLTGTGPYEQYF; CDR3 DNA: TGCGCCAGCAGCTTGGATTTAACCGGGACAGGACCCTACGAGCAGTACTTC
D gene: NA; J gene: TRBJ2-3; clone size: many; V gene: TRBV20-1; CDR3 protein: CSATNPTLPGDTQYF; CDR3 DNA: TGCAGTGCTACTAATCCGACCCTCCCAGGGGATACGCAGTATTTT
D gene: TRBD1; J gene: TRBJ1-6; clone size: NA; V gene: TRBV2; CDR3 protein: CASSRTGTGYNSPLHF; CDR3 DNA: TGTGCCAGCAGTCGGACCGGGACAGGATATAATTCACCCCTCCACTTT
D gene: TRBD1; J gene: TRBJ2-5; clone size: NA; V gene: TRBV7-2; CDR3 protein: CAGSFGQGQEETQYF; CDR3 DNA: TGTGCCGGCAGCTTCGGACAGGGACAAGAAGAGACCCAGTACTTC
D gene: NA; J gene: TRBJ1-2; clone size: NA; V gene: TRBV6-6; CDR3 protein: CASSYDDTGPGYTF; CDR3 DNA: TGTGCCAGCAGTTACGATGACACAGGGCCCGGCTACACCTTC
D gene: TRBD2; J gene: TRBJ2-1; clone size: NA; V gene: TRBV4-1; CDR3 protein: CASSREVGSGVYNEQFF; CDR3 DNA: TGCGCCAGCAGCCGGGAGGTGGGTAGCGGGGTCTACAATGAGCAGTTCTTC
D gene: NA; J gene: TRBJ2-5; clone size: many; V gene: TRBV29-1; CDR3 protein: CSVEDWETQYF; CDR3 DNA: TGCAGCGTTGAAGATTGGGAGACCCAGTACTTC
D gene: TRBD2; J gene: TRBJ2-1; clone size: NA; V gene: TRBV4-2; CDR3 protein: CASSQGAGLEGDEQFF; CDR3 DNA: TGTGCCAGCAGCCAAGGAGCGGGACTAGAGGGCGATGAGCAGTTCTTC
D gene: NA; J gene: TRBJ2-5; clone size: many; V gene: TRBV3-1; CDR3 protein: CASSQDMDSPKETQYF; CDR3 DNA: TGTGCCAGCAGCCAAGATATGGACAGTCCGAAAGAGACCCAGTACTTC
D gene: TRBD1; J gene: TRBJ2-7; clone size: NA; V gene: TRBV7-2; CDR3 protein: CASSSHSTGTGAYEQYF; CDR3 DNA: TGTGCCAGCAGCTCCCACTCGACCGGGACAGGGGCCTACGAGCAGTACTTC
D gene: NA; J gene: TRBJ1-5; clone size: NA; V gene: TRBV27; CDR3 protein: CASSWGTNQPQHF; CDR3 DNA: TGTGCCAGCAGTTGGGGGACCAATCAGCCCCAGCATTTT
D gene: TRBD1; J gene: TRBJ2-5; clone size: NA; V gene: TRBV7-9; CDR3 protein: CASSAGTEGPQETQYF; CDR3 DNA: TGTGCCAGCAGCGCAGGGACAGAAGGACCTCAAGAGACCCAGTACTTC
D gene: NA; J gene: TRBJ1-1; clone size: once; V gene: TRBV20-1; CDR3 protein: CSASPGAGINTEAFF; CDR3 DNA: TGCAGTGCTAGTCCCGGCGCAGGGATAAACACTGAAGCTTTCTTT
D gene: TRBD2; J gene: TRBJ2-5; clone size: few; V gene: TRBV28; CDR3 protein: CASSARGTTRETQYF; CDR3 DNA: TGTGCCAGCAGTGCCCGTGGGACTACCCGGGAGACCCAGTACTTC
D gene: NA; J gene: TRBJ1-4; clone size: NA; V gene: TRBV9; CDR3 protein: CASSVAGRSDEKLFF; CDR3 DNA: TGTGCCAGCAGCGTAGCCGGACGGTCTGATGAAAAACTGTTTTTT
D gene: NA; J gene: TRBJ2-1; clone size: NA; V gene: TRBV20-1; CDR3 protein: CSARGPRGDEQFF; CDR3 DNA: TGCAGTGCTAGAGGCCCAAGGGGCGATGAGCAGTTCTTC
D gene: NA; J gene: TRBJ2-1; clone size: NA; V gene: TRBV4-3; CDR3 protein: CASSQEVGAHNEQFF; CDR3 DNA: TGCGCCAGCAGCCAAGAGGTTGGCGCTCACAATGAGCAGTTCTTC
D gene: TRBD2; J gene: TRBJ2-1; clone size: few; V gene: TRBV13; CDR3 protein: CASSGLASVQYDEQFF; CDR3 DNA: TGTGCCAGCAGCGGACTAGCGAGCGTACAATATGATGAGCAGTTCTTC
D gene: NA; J gene: TRBJ2-3; clone size: NA; V gene: TRBV4-1; CDR3 protein: CASTTDRTTDTQYF; CDR3 DNA: TGCGCCAGCACCACTGATAGGACTACAGATACGCAGTATTTT
D gene: NA; J gene: TRBJ2-1; clone size: NA; V gene: TRBV5-6; CDR3 protein: CASSLRSVAYNEQFF; CDR3 DNA: TGTGCCAGCAGCTTGAGGTCTGTGGCCTACAATGAGCAGTTCTTC